This T cell receptor beta chain is from a study of response to subunit inactivated influenza vaccine (dated by TCRdb to the late 2010s). General notes on the study: The study used deep quantitative T cell receptor repertoire profiling to track responses to a trivalent subunit inactivated influenza vaccine. General conclusions and limits of the study: According to the authors, only a limited number of new T cells may be recruited by each seasonal influenza vaccination.

Spanning cysteine to phenylalanine, the CDR3 consists of 13 amino acids. Only the CDR3 region is kept as DNA, spanning 39 bases read in frame from base 1. The germline V gene gives CDR1 as SQVTM and CDR2 as ANQGSEA. A distance of 11 bases separates the germline ends of V and J, which lose 6 bases and 0 bases respectively. The library was generated by RT-PCR. Sequencing relied on an Illumina HiSeq 2500. Using fastp trimming at Q25 and MiXCR clonotype assembly, TCRdb reanalyzed the public sequencing data and kept in-frame beta chains. Each entry is one CDR3 protein sequence, shown with its most common DNA and genes. The sample table holds over 800,000 distinct CDR3 sequences, of which around 20% were seen once. The top ten constitute about 10% of the sample. There are a few counts of this clonotype. Its antigen is unknown. No qualities accompany the bases; no much larger clone lies one base away.

Recombination joined TRBV29-1 with TRBJ1-1; the D gene is possibly TRBD1, with 6 bases matching. The receptor was derived from a man in his forties or fifties who received an inactivated influenza vaccine. Donor details come from another sample of the same person, matched by shared clones. The sequencing here drew on PBMCs from blood, taken about 5 days after vaccination. Read as DNA, the sequence is TGCAGCGTCAGGACAGTCATGAACACTGAAGCTTTCTTT. Its protein reads: CSVRTVMNTEAFF. Reference TRBV29-1 and TRBJ1-1 genes cover what lies past the CDR3, so the full variable domain is SAVISQKPSRDICQRGTSLTIQCQVDSQVTMMFWYRQQPGQSLTLIATANQGSEATYESGFVIDKFPISRPNLTFSTLTVSNMSPEDSSIYLCSVRTVMNTEAFFGQGTRLTVV.